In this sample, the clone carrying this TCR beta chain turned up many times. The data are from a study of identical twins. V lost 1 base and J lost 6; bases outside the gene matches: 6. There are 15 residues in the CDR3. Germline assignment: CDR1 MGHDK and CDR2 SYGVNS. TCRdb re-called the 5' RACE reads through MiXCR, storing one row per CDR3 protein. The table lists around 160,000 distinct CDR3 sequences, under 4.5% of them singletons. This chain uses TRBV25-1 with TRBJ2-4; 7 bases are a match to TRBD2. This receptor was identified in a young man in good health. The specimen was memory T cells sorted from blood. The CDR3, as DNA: TGTGCCAGCAGTGAATGGGGCGGGAGAGGAAACATTCAGTACTTC. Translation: CASSEWGGRGNIQYF.